This note documents a single T cell receptor beta chain sequence. What it binds is unknown. This entry belongs to a study of CD8+CD57+ T cells in acquired aplastic anemia. Study details: Isolated CD4+ and CD8+ cells, once sorted, yielded DNA averaging roughly 3 ug.

The CDR3 extends over 13 amino acids. Germline CDR1 is SGHTA and CDR2 is FQGTGA. V was cut by 5 bases and J by 3 bases, with 7 bases left in between. TCR beta VDJ and CDR3 were profiled, and genomic DNA was the template. TCRdb processed the reads anew with MiXCR; each CDR3 protein has one entry. The table shows 220,000 or so distinct CDR3 sequences, with approximately 65% occurring only once. Patients who underwent sequencing had shown CD8+CD57+ cell expansion by flow cytometry. Patients had received no therapy at the time of blood sampling. Findings and caveats of the study: Comparison of patients with controls identified approximately 28 shared CD8+ CDR3 sequences. With respect to CD8+ Simpson's diversity, patients and controls did not differ significantly.

This TCR came from a human donor with aplastic anemia. This chain uses TRBV7-3 with TRBJ2-2; D remains unclear. Sequences were obtained from sorted CD4+, CD8+, or CD8+CD57+ T cells (not recorded which) from PBMCs. The CDR3 sequence: CASSVRDTGELFF. The CDR3 DNA is TGTGCCAGCAGCGTCCGAGACACCGGGGAGCTGTTTTTT. The entire variable domain, with the rest obtained from reference TRBV7-3 and TRBJ2-2, is as follows: GAGVSQTPSNKVTEKGKYVELRCDPISGHTALYWYRQSLGQGPEFLIYFQGTGAADDSGLPNDRFFAVRPEGSVSTLKIQRTERGDSAVYLCASSVRDTGELFFGEGSRLTVL.